Below are 5 T cell receptor beta chains sequenced from a single sample in a study of CD8 T cells in ankylosing spondylitis. TCRdb fed the 5' RACE reads into MiXCR, producing one record per CDR3 protein. This table has fewer than 350,000 distinct CDR3 sequences, about 9.9% appearing once. The sequenced material came from blood, either unsorted or a sorted T cell fraction (not recorded which). Source of these receptors: a female donor with ankylosing spondylitis or in good health (not recorded which).

This clonotype was detected ten times or more. The J gene is TRBJ2-6, the V gene TRBV29-1, with D unresolved. The CDR3 contains 13 residues. V lost 7 bases to trimming and J lost 4 bases, with 11 bases between them. In germline, CDR1 is SQVTM, CDR2 ANQGSEA. The CDR3 sequence is CSAMAWGANVLTF. The CDR3 DNA reads TGCAGCGCCATGGCGTGGGGGGCCAACGTCCTGACTTTC.

Ten or more counts support this clonotype. The chain uses TRBV6-1 and TRBJ2-7; weak D call: TRBD2 (6 bases). The germline gives CDR1 MNHNS, CDR2 SASEGT. V shed 4 bases and J shed 6 bases, with 10 bases lying between them. This CDR3 region has 12 residues. The CDR3 loop reads CASSGGGFEQYF. DNA of the CDR3: TGTGCCAGCAGTGGAGGAGGGTTCGAGCAGTACTTC.

This clonotype showed up many times. The rearrangement joins TRBV20-1 to TRBJ2-7; TRBD1 matches at 7 bases. This CDR3 is built from 14 residues. J lost 1 base, V lost 5 bases, and 8 bases had no gene match. Germline V CDR1 and CDR2: DFQATT, SNEGSKA (reference sequence). In DNA form, the CDR3 reads TGCAGTGCTCCCCGACAGGGCCATTCCTACGAGCAGTACTTC. Protein product: CSAPRQGHSYEQYF.

This clonotype turned up a few times. This chain uses TRBV21-1 with TRBJ1-4; TRBD1, the D gene given by the table, was not confirmed from the DNA. TRBV21-1 is deemed a pseudogene. The CDR3 extends over 16 amino acids. The CDR3 DNA reads as TGTGCCAGCAGCCCCGGTTGGGGCAGGGGGCTTGAAAAACTGTTTTTT. Protein: CASSPGWGRGLEKLFF.

This clonotype appeared many times. The gene calls are TRBV18 and TRBJ1-6; 7 bases line up with TRBD1. Germline-derived CDR1 and CDR2 are KGHSH and LQKENI. The junction had 10 bases not matched to a gene; V was cut back by 6 bases and J by 5 bases. The CDR3 spans 16 residues. The CDR3 DNA follows: TGTGCCAGCTCCGATTTGCCAGGGGGGAATAATTCACCCCTCCACTTT. Translating it yields CASSDLPGGNNSPLHF.